This T cell receptor (beta chain) stems from a study of CD8 T cells in Susac syndrome. From germline, CDR1 is SGHTA and CDR2 FQGTGA. This CDR3 contains 14 residues. V was cut by 5 bases and J by 0 bases, with 11 bases left in between. The RNA input was roughly 0.45 to 1 ug, and it was reverse transcribed with random hexamers. The CDR3 of TCR beta was amplified by immunoSEQ multiplex PCR across 54 Vbeta and 13 Jbeta. TCRdb re-called the immunoSEQ multiplex PCR reads with MiXCR, one entry per CDR3 protein. Of about 250,000 distinct CDR3 sequences listed, just over 90% are singletons. The V gene is TRBV7-3, the J gene TRBJ2-7, with TRBD1 as a possible D gene (5 bases). Sequencing used CD4+ T cells from PBMCs. The source is a human donor with multiple sclerosis. For the CDR3, the DNA is TGTGCCAGCAGCATGACAGAAAGCTCCTACGAGCAGTACTTC. Translating gives CASSMTESSYEQYF.